Each of the 22 T cell receptor beta chains below was sequenced from the same sample in a study of CD8+ T cells in alopecia areata. TCR sequencing used cDNA made by reverse transcription of extracted RNA. TCRdb keeps only in-frame clones here, not all; method: immunoSEQ multiplex PCR. Of over 200,000 clones in the sample, 50% to 60% are singletons; the top ten hold 0.45%. Source: CD4+ T cells sorted from blood, taken at week 0. The receptors were sampled from a human donor with alopecia areata.

The rearrangement joins TRBV2 to TRBJ2-1; TRBD2 matches 8 bases. Per germline, CDR1 SNHLY and CDR2 FYNNEI. The CDR3 spans 14 residues. The junction had 5 bases not matched to a gene; V was cut back by 5 bases and J by 5 bases. The CDR3 protein is CASSWTSSNNEQFF. Written as DNA, the CDR3 is TGTGCCAGCAGTTGGACTAGCAGCAACAATGAGCAGTTCTTC.

The chain links TRBV5-6 to TRBJ1-6, with D hard to call. The V gene's germline CDR1 is SGHDT and CDR2 YYEEEE. The CDR3 is 12 amino acids. V gave up 2 bases and J gave up 8 bases, with 5 bases separating them. The CDR3 bases are TGTGCCAGCAGCTTCAGGTATTCACCCCTCCACTTT. Residues: CASSFRYSPLHF.

This clone was seen a handful of times. The rearrangement uses TRBV5-4 and TRBJ2-7; 7 nucleotides line up with TRBD1. V trimming: 3 bases; J trimming: 3 bases; junction bases outside the gene matches: 6. The germline V gene has CDR1 SGHNT and CDR2 YYREEE (reference sequence). This CDR3 has 14 amino acids. The CDR3, as DNA: TGTGCCAGCAGCTCACTAAGGACAGGCTACGAGCAGTACTTC. Residues: CASSSLRTGYEQYF.

This chain uses TRBV6-6 with TRBJ1-6; D remains unclear. Germline CDR1 and CDR2: MNHNY and SVGAGI (reference sequence). The CDR3 contains 14 residues. V lost 2 bases to trimming and J lost 7 bases, with 9 bases between them. CDR3 in amino acids: CASSYGEWNSPLHF. The CDR3 coding sequence is TGTGCCAGCAGTTACGGGGAGTGGAATTCACCCCTCCACTTT.

This sequence joins TRBV7-2 and TRBJ2-7; 9 nucleotides line up with TRBD2. Germline V gene sequence: CDR1 SGHTA, CDR2 FQGNSA. The junction had 6 bases not matched to a gene; V was cut back by 1 base and J by 2 bases. The CDR3 has 16 residues. As DNA, the CDR3 is TGTGCCAGCAGCTTAGGCGGGCTAGCGGGGCCCTACGAGCAGTACTTC. The encoded protein is CASSLGGLAGPYEQYF.

The chain is built from TRBV29-1 and TRBJ1-5; D not resolved. There are 15 residues in the CDR3. Germline assignment: CDR1 SQVTM and CDR2 ANQGSEA. V was cut by 7 bases and J by 4 bases, with 20 bases left in between. DNA for the CDR3: TGCAGCGCCCGTATGGGAGGGATGGGGAATCAGCCCCAGCATTTT. Its protein is CSARMGGMGNQPQHF.

V and J are TRBV6-1 and TRBJ1-2; possibly TRBD1 for D (6 bases). This CDR3 comprises 14 residues. The V gene's germline CDR1 is MNHNS and CDR2 SASEGT. V dropped 1 base and J dropped 4 bases, with 10 bases sitting between them. This chain's CDR3 is CASSEDGRGYGYTF. Here the CDR3 DNA reads TGTGCCAGCAGTGAAGATGGCAGGGGCTATGGCTACACCTTC.

V and J are TRBV25-1 and TRBJ2-2, with 13 nucleotides matching TRBD2. CDR3 length: 16 residues. The germline CDR1 and CDR2 sequences are MGHDK and SYGVNS. J gave up 5 bases and V 7 bases, and 7 bases lay outside the gene matches. DNA for the CDR3: TGTGCCAGCAAAGCGAAGGGACTAGCGGGAACCGGGGAGCTGTTTTTT. This encodes CASKAKGLAGTGELFF.

There are a few counts of this clone. Written as DNA, the CDR3 is TGTGCCAGCGGCCTCCGGGACAGTTCCTACGAGCAGTACTTC. As protein: CASGLRDSSYEQYF. V usage is TRBV27 and J usage is TRBJ2-7; TRBD1 matches at 7 bases. This CDR3 comprises 14 residues. V lost 8 bases to trimming and J lost 1 base; unmatched junction nucleotides: 8. Germline V gives CDR1 MNHEY, CDR2 SMNVEV (reference sequence).

The CDR3 protein is CASSITDTDQPQHF. CDR3 bases: TGTGCCAGTAGTATTACGGACACAGATCAGCCCCAGCATTTT. This chain connects TRBV19 to TRBJ1-5; possible D gene TRBD1, 5 bases. CDR1 is LNHDA and CDR2 is SQIVND in the germline V gene (reference sequence). Trimming took off 3 bases at V and 5 bases at J, with 11 bases between the two ends. The CDR3 covers 14 residues.

The CDR3 DNA is TGTGCCAGTAAAAGGGGGAGCTCCTACGAGCAGTACTTC. Protein sequence: CASKRGSSYEQYF. The chain employs TRBV6-5 and TRBJ2-7; perhaps TRBD1 as D (6 bases). Germline CDR1 is MNHEY and CDR2 is SVGAGI. The CDR3 sequence is 13 residues long. The ends were cut back, 9 bases at V and 0 bases at J, with 12 bases in the middle.

There are a few counts of this clone. The chain joins TRBV29-1 to TRBJ1-1; D uncertain. The germline CDR1 and CDR2 sequences are SQVTM and ANQGSEA. Trimming removed 4 bases from V and 0 bases from J, with 9 bases in between. The CDR3 extends over 13 amino acids. The CDR3 sequence is CSVVALLNTEAFF. CDR3 nucleotides: TGCAGCGTTGTTGCGCTTCTGAACACTGAAGCTTTCTTT.

The rearrangement uses TRBV11-2 and TRBJ1-5, with D maybe TRBD1 (5 bases). The CDR3 runs 14 residues. Per germline, CDR1 SGHAT and CDR2 FQNNGV. Trimming took 0 bases from V and 6 from J, leaving 9 bases between them. CDR3 region: CASSLDSGAQPQHF. Here the CDR3 DNA reads TGTGCCAGCAGCTTAGATTCCGGGGCTCAGCCCCAGCATTTT.

The rearrangement links TRBV7-9 to TRBJ1-1, with D hard to call. V was shortened by 2 bases and J by 5 bases, with 6 bases between the two germline ends. Per germline, CDR1 SEHNR and CDR2 FQNEAQ (reference sequence). This CDR3 spans 12 amino acids. The CDR3 DNA reads as TGTGCCAGCAGCTTAAAGGGAACTGAAGCTTTCTTT. Translated: CASSLKGTEAFF.

This chain connects TRBV30 to TRBJ2-1; D uncertain. This CDR3 region has 14 residues. Looked up from germline, CDR1 is GTSNPN and CDR2 is SVGIG (reference sequence). V lost 3 bases, J lost 6 bases, and 15 bases lay in between. The CDR3, as DNA: TGTGCCTGGAGCCACGTCCCTTCACGCAATGAGCAGTTCTTC. This codes for CAWSHVPSRNEQFF.

The chain employs TRBV29-1 and TRBJ2-3; 11 bases agree with TRBD2. Losses at the gene ends were 4 bases for V and 3 bases for J; bases not matched to a gene: 3. This CDR3 comprises 14 residues. Germline V gives CDR1 SQVTM, CDR2 ANQGSEA. Here the CDR3 DNA reads TGCAGCGTTGTAGCGGGGGGGCCAACAGATACGCAGTATTTT. Amino acids: CSVVAGGPTDTQYF.

The rearrangement links TRBV30 to TRBJ1-6; D call uncertain. Trimming shortened V by 4 bases and J by 7 bases, and 11 bases separated the two germline ends. This CDR3 comprises 13 residues. The germline V gene encodes CDR1 GTSNPN and CDR2 SVGIG (reference sequence). In DNA form, the CDR3 reads TGTGCCTGGACCAGGAGAGGGAATTCACCCCTCCACTTT. Residues: CAWTRRGNSPLHF.

This rearrangement joins TRBV30 to TRBJ1-5, with TRBD1 identical over 8 bases. This CDR3 comprises 15 residues. CDR1 and CDR2 from the germline V gene are GTSNPN and SVGIG (reference sequence). V shed 1 base, J shed 3 bases, and the junction held 5 bases outside the gene matches. CDR3 loop: CAWSGQGISNQPQHF. Written as DNA, the CDR3 is TGTGCCTGGAGTGGACAGGGGATATCCAATCAGCCCCAGCATTTT. The whole variable domain, remainder taken from reference TRBV30 and TRBJ1-5, is SQTIHQWPATLVQPVGSPLSLECTVEGTSNPNLYWYRQAAGRGLQLLFYSVGIGQISSEVPQNLSASRPQDRQFILSSKKLLLSDSGFYLCAWSGQGISNQPQHFGDGTRLSIL.

On this clone itself: This specimen includes other DNA sequences encoding the same CDR3. The V call is TRBV7-9, the J call TRBJ1-1; 7 bases line up with TRBD1. The CDR3 length is 15 residues. The junction had 4 bases not matched to a gene; V was cut back by 0 bases and J by 3 bases. Germline V lookup: CDR1 SEHNR, CDR2 FQNEAQ (reference sequence). CDR3 in amino acids: CASSLAGQGDTEAFF. Here the CDR3 DNA reads TGTGCCAGCAGCTTAGCGGGGCAGGGGGACACTGAAGCTTTCTTT.

V is TRBV29-1 and J is TRBJ2-1; D gene unclear. CDR3 length: 14 residues. Trimming stripped 3 bases from V and 4 bases from J, with 13 bases between. Germline V gives CDR1 SQVTM, CDR2 ANQGSEA. DNA for the CDR3: TGCAGCGTTGAGCTTGGTCTATCTTACAATGAGCAGTTCTTC. Translated, it gives CSVELGLSYNEQFF.

This rearrangement joins TRBV30 to TRBJ1-1, with D hard to call. The CDR3 sequence is 12 residues long. The V gene's germline CDR1 is GTSNPN and CDR2 SVGIG (reference sequence). V gave up 2 bases and J gave up 11 bases, with 15 bases separating them. The DNA for the CDR3 is TGTGCCTGGAGTAAGCCCCTTTCCGGGGCTTTCTTT. Translation: CAWSKPLSGAFF.

The V gene is TRBV6-5, the J gene TRBJ2-1, with 8 bases matching TRBD2. CDR3 size: 16 residues. With V trimmed by 4 bases and J by 1 base, 6 bases remained unmatched. In germline, CDR1 is MNHEY, CDR2 SVGAGI. The CDR3 loop is CASSSLAGRSYNEQFF. The CDR3 DNA sequence: TGTGCCAGCAGTTCTTTAGCGGGAAGGTCCTACAATGAGCAGTTCTTC.